The 20 T cell receptor beta chains listed next were all sequenced from one sample in a study of blood T cell repertoires in COVID-19. Only in-frame clones appear in the TCRdb table, and some are missing; sequencing was by immunoSEQ multiplex PCR. This sample has a few hundred thousand clones; less than 90% occur once, and the top ten carry about 2.2%. Sequences were obtained from peripheral blood. The receptors stem from a woman aged 45-65 years with acute or convalescent COVID-19.

This chain joins TRBV10-3 and TRBJ2-1; TRBD2 aligns across 11 bases. Germline CDR1 is ENHRY and CDR2 is SYGVKD. The CDR3 contains 17 residues. The CDR3 DNA sequence: TGTGCAATCTCGGGCGGAACTAGCGGGAGCTCCTACAATGAGCAGTTCTTC. It encodes CAISGGTSGSSYNEQFF.

This clone was seen a few times. CDR3 loop: CASSRPTGLSGNTIYF. In DNA form, the CDR3 reads TGTGCCAGCAGCCGTCCGACTGGTCTTTCTGGAAACACCATATATTTT. The V and J genes are TRBV11-3 and TRBJ1-3; D gene uncertain. The germline CDR1 and CDR2 sequences are SGHNT and YENEEA. This CDR3 is built from 16 residues. Trimming removed 5 bases at V and 1 base at J, with 15 bases between.

The J gene is TRBJ1-5, the V gene TRBV6-2 or TRBV6-3; a possible D gene is TRBD1 (5 bases). The germline V gene encodes CDR1 MNHEY and CDR2 SVGEGT. The CDR3 runs to 15 residues. Deletions cut 6 bases from V and 0 bases from J, with 12 bases between. CDR3 region: CASSQTAYSNQPQHF. CDR3 sequence (DNA): TGTGCCAGCAGCCAGACAGCTTATAGCAATCAGCCCCAGCATTTT.

The J gene is TRBJ2-1, the V gene TRBV4-3; possibly TRBD2 for D (5 bases). V gave up 4 bases and J gave up 0 bases, with 13 bases separating them. This CDR3 region has 16 residues. CDR1 LGHNA and CDR2 YSLEER come from the germline V gene. DNA of the CDR3: TGCGCCAGCAGCCGTAGCGTCGTGAGCTCCTACAATGAGCAGTTCTTC. The encoded protein is CASSRSVVSSYNEQFF.

This rearrangement joins TRBV29-1 to TRBJ2-3, with 8 bases matching TRBD1. Trimming at V came to 4 bases and at J to 2 bases, leaving 11 bases not matched to a gene. The CDR3 runs 16 residues. CDR1 SQVTM and CDR2 ANQGSEA come from the germline V gene. CDR3 sequence reads: CSVGTTGATDTDTQYF. CDR3 bases: TGCAGCGTTGGGACGACAGGGGCAACGGACACAGATACGCAGTATTTT.

The chain couples TRBV6-2 or TRBV6-3 to TRBJ2-3; 10 bases fit TRBD2. With V trimmed by 4 bases and J by 6 bases, 4 bases remained unmatched. Germline assignment: CDR1 MNHEY and CDR2 SVGEGT. The CDR3 consists of 14 residues. The CDR3 bases are TGTGCCAGCAGTTTAGCGGGGGGAGGGGATACGCAGTATTTT. This sequence encodes CASSLAGGGDTQYF.

This sequence joins TRBV18 and TRBJ1-5; D is possibly TRBD1 (6 bases). V was shortened by 2 bases and J by 2 bases, with 16 bases between the two germline ends. Germline lookup yields CDR1 KGHSH and CDR2 LQKENI. The CDR3 is 17 residues long. This CDR3 reads CASSPVQDSGGNQPQHF. CDR3 sequence (DNA): TGTGCCAGCTCACCAGTACAGGATTCAGGGGGCAATCAGCCCCAGCATTTT.

The CDR3 DNA sequence: TGTGCCAGCAGCCTCGAAGCCGGGACTGCCAATTCACCCCTCCACTTT. Its translation: CASSLEAGTANSPLHF. The chain has TRBV7-2 and TRBJ1-6; possible D gene TRBD1, 5 bases. This CDR3 contains 16 residues. CDR1 SGHTA and CDR2 FQGNSA come from the germline V gene. Deletions cut 5 bases from V and 7 bases from J, with 18 bases between. The full variable domain, rest sourced from reference TRBV7-2 and TRBJ1-6, is GAGVSQSPSNKVTEKGKDVELRCDPISGHTALYWYRQSLGQGLEFLIYFQGNSAPDKSGLPSDRFSAERTGGSVSTLTIQRTQQEDSAVYLCASSLEAGTANSPLHFGNGTRLTVT.

V and J are TRBV7-9 and TRBJ2-5, with D perhaps TRBD2 (5 bases). The CDR3 runs 12 residues. V was cut by 3 bases and J by 5 bases, with 7 bases left in between. CDR1 SEHNR and CDR2 FQNEAQ come from the germline V gene (reference sequence). CDR3 region: CASSFTGETQYF. CDR3 nucleotide sequence: TGTGCCAGCAGCTTTACGGGGGAGACCCAGTACTTC.

V and J are TRBV19 and TRBJ1-1; maybe TRBD1 (5 bases). CDR1 is LNHDA and CDR2 is SQIVND in the germline V gene (reference sequence). There are 15 residues in the CDR3. Trimming removed 2 bases at V and 1 base at J, with 11 bases between. The CDR3 protein is CASSIQQGRNTEAFF. The CDR3 coding sequence is TGTGCCAGTAGTATACAGCAGGGCAGGAACACTGAAGCTTTCTTT.

This clone was counted between two and nine times. This CDR3 reads CASSFPPGRGGIAEQYF. The DNA for the CDR3 is TGTGCCAGCAGCTTTCCCCCGGGCCGGGGGGGGATTGCCGAGCAGTACTTC. The chain recombines TRBV5-4 with TRBJ2-7; TRBD2 matches 8 bases. The germline V gene has CDR1 SGHNT and CDR2 YYREEE (reference sequence). V trimming: 2 bases; J trimming: 6 bases; junction bases outside the gene matches: 16. The CDR3 extends over 17 amino acids. The full variable domain, rest sourced from reference TRBV5-4 and TRBJ2-7, is ETGVTQSPTHLIKTRGQQVTLRCSSQSGHNTVSWYQQALGQGPQFIFQYYREEENGRGNFPPRFSGLQFPNYSSELNVNALELDDSALYLCASSFPPGRGGIAEQYFGPGTRLTVT.

This sequence joins TRBV6-5 and TRBJ1-3, with 7 bases matching TRBD1. Germline CDR1 MNHEY, CDR2 SVGAGI. V shed 5 bases and J 0 bases; nucleotides not matched to a gene: 4. This CDR3 spans 15 amino acids. The CDR3 is CASSRDSLSGNTIYF. DNA for the CDR3: TGTGCCAGCAGTCGGGACAGTCTCTCTGGAAACACCATATATTTT.

This clone was seen a single time. CDR3: CASSPYASSYEQYF. The CDR3 bases are TGTGCCAGCTCACCATATGCTAGCAGCTACGAGCAGTACTTC. V and J are TRBV18 and TRBJ2-7, with D tentatively TRBD2 (5 bases). The CDR3 has 14 residues. Germline V gives CDR1 KGHSH, CDR2 LQKENI. The V and J ends lost 2 bases and 3 bases respectively, with 11 bases between them.

This rearrangement joins TRBV5-4 to TRBJ2-3, with a tentative D call TRBD1 (5 bases). Looked up from germline, CDR1 is SGHNT and CDR2 is YYREEE (reference sequence). V was clipped by 5 bases and J by 0 bases, with 13 bases between them. This CDR3 has 15 amino acids. The CDR3 DNA reads as TGTGCCAGCAGACCCGGACAACCGAGCACAGATACGCAGTATTTT. Translated: CASRPGQPSTDTQYF.

The genes are TRBV18 and TRBJ2-1; 14 bases are a match to TRBD2. The V and J ends lost 3 bases and 9 bases, in that order; junction bases with no gene match: 7. The germline CDR1 and CDR2 sequences are KGHSH and LQKENI. This CDR3 comprises 16 residues. CDR3 in DNA: TGTGCCAGCTCACCTAAAGGACTAGCGGGAGGATCTGAGCAGTTCTTC. Translating it yields CASSPKGLAGGSEQFF.

The rearrangement links TRBV7-9 to TRBJ1-4; D is uncertain. The germline V and J ends were trimmed by 4 bases and 6 bases, with 15 bases remaining between them. The CDR3 is 15 residues long. CDR1 is SEHNR and CDR2 is FQNEAQ in the germline V gene (reference sequence). The CDR3 loop is CASSSEEVLHEKLFF. The DNA for the CDR3 is TGTGCCAGCAGCTCGGAGGAGGTTCTTCATGAAAAACTGTTTTTT.

The V and J genes are TRBV10-2 and TRBJ1-2; perhaps TRBD1 as D (6 bases). Germline V CDR1 and CDR2: WSHSY, SAAADI. V gave up 1 base and J gave up 1 base, with 10 bases separating them. This CDR3 is built from 15 residues. CDR3 loop: CASSEYDRHNYGYTF. The DNA of the CDR3 is TGCGCCAGCAGTGAGTACGACAGGCATAACTATGGCTACACCTTC.

The chain uses TRBV27 and TRBJ1-2, with 9 bases that match TRBD1. CDR1 is MNHEY and CDR2 is SMNVEV in the germline V gene (reference sequence). J lost 6 bases, V lost 1 base, and 6 bases had no gene match. The CDR3 extends over 15 amino acids. The CDR3 DNA follows: TGTGCCAGCAGTTTATGGGGACAGGGTGTCGATGGCTACACCTTC. Its protein product is CASSLWGQGVDGYTF.

This clone came up once. The V call is TRBV2, the J call TRBJ2-3, with TRBD2 matching 10 bases. J was trimmed by 3 bases and V by 8 bases; bases with no gene match: 14. CDR1 and CDR2 (germline): SNHLY, FYNNEI. The CDR3 length is 17 residues. As DNA, the CDR3 is TGTGCCAGCTCCTGGGCTAGCGGGGGCCTAGGTACAGATACGCAGTATTTT. As protein: CASSWASGGLGTDTQYF.

J is TRBJ1-4 and V is TRBV6-5; 7 bases are a match to TRBD1. CDR1 and CDR2 (germline): MNHEY, SVGAGI. The CDR3 has 14 residues. The V segment lost 5 bases and the J segment 5 bases; nucleotides outside the gene matches: 5. As DNA, the CDR3 is TGTGCCAGCAGTCAAAGGGGGCTGAATGAAAAACTGTTTTTT. The encoded protein is CASSQRGLNEKLFF.